These 27 T cell receptor beta chains share one sample of origin, sequenced in a study of OX40 agonist ivuxolimab in advanced cancers. Assay used: immunoSEQ multiplex PCR; TCRdb lists only in-frame clones, some missing. This table has around 79,000 clones, roughly 85% appearing once. Sequenced material: CD4+ or CD8+ T cells sorted from blood, taken in a trial of the OX40 agonist ivuxolimab. The receptors derive from an adult with an advanced solid tumor such as melanoma, head and neck, liver or kidney cancer.

This rearrangement joins TRBV7-2 to TRBJ1-3; a weak D match, TRBD1 (5 bases). Trimming pared 5 bases from V and 0 bases from J, leaving 14 bases between. This CDR3 is built from 16 residues. Germline V gene lookup returns CDR1 SGHTA and CDR2 FQGNSA. The chain's CDR3 is CASSPSGTFSGNTIYF. The DNA for the CDR3 is TGTGCCAGCAGCCCTTCTGGGACCTTCTCTGGAAACACCATATATTTT. Combining the CDR3 with reference TRBV7-2 and TRBJ1-3 gives the whole variable domain GAGVSQSPSNKVTEKGKDVELRCDPISGHTALYWYRQSLGQGLEFLIYFQGNSAPDKSGLPSDRFSAERTGGSVSTLTIQRTQQEDSAVYLCASSPSGTFSGNTIYFGEGSWLTVV.

The chain carries TRBV30 and TRBJ1-5; D perhaps matches TRBD1 (6 bases). Trimming cost V 2 bases and J 6 bases, with 20 bases left between them. The CDR3 runs to 16 residues. The germline gives CDR1 GTSNPN, CDR2 SVGIG (reference sequence). CDR3 sequence reads: CAWSMGPGGASQPQHF. The CDR3 region has the DNA TGTGCCTGGAGTATGGGCCCGGGGGGGGCGTCTCAGCCCCAGCATTTT.

The V call is TRBV2, the J call TRBJ2-2, with a possible D match to TRBD1 (5 bases). CDR3 length: 14 amino acids. V was pared by 5 bases and J by 0 bases, with 7 bases between. The germline V gene encodes CDR1 SNHLY and CDR2 FYNNEI. CDR3 in DNA: TGTGCCAGCAGTTTGACAGCGAACACCGGGGAGCTGTTTTTT. It is translated as CASSLTANTGELFF. The full variable domain, completed using reference TRBV2 and TRBJ2-2, is EPEVTQTPSHQVTQMGQEVILRCVPISNHLYFYWYRQILGQKVEFLVSFYNNEISEKSEIFDDQFSVERPDGSNFTLKIRSTKLEDSAMYFCASSLTANTGELFFGEGSRLTVL.

The chain combines TRBV28 with TRBJ1-2; D remains ambiguous. This CDR3 region has 15 residues. Trimming removed 4 bases from V and 3 bases from J, with 15 bases in between. The germline V gene encodes CDR1 MDHEN and CDR2 SYDVKM. CDR3 DNA sequence: TGTGCCAGCAGTTCCGTCGATAGGGTCGACTATGGCTACACCTTC. Residues: CASSSVDRVDYGYTF.

The chain joins TRBV7-9 to TRBJ1-5; D is undetermined. Trimming left V 5 bases short and J 1 base short, with 15 bases between. In germline, CDR1 is SEHNR, CDR2 FQNEAQ (reference sequence). The CDR3 has 16 residues. CDR3 sequence reads: CASSPGMGGSNQPQHF. CDR3 bases: TGTGCCAGCAGCCCGGGGATGGGAGGGAGCAATCAGCCCCAGCATTTT.

The chain employs TRBV6-5 and TRBJ1-1; a weak D match, TRBD1 (6 bases). This CDR3 has 14 residues. Germline V gene data show CDR1 as MNHEY and CDR2 as SVGAGI. Deletions cut 8 bases from V and 4 bases from J, with 17 bases between. CDR3 DNA sequence: TGTGCCAGCGCCTGGGACAAACTTTCCACTGAAGCTTTCTTT. As protein: CASAWDKLSTEAFF.

This chain uses TRBV6-5 with TRBJ1-2; maybe TRBD1 (5 bases). Germline-derived CDR1 and CDR2 are MNHEY and SVGAGI. This CDR3 has 14 residues. V was pared by 4 bases and J by 4 bases, with 13 bases between. This chain's CDR3 is CASSSSGPLYGYTF. DNA for the CDR3: TGTGCCAGCAGTTCCTCGGGACCCCTCTATGGCTACACCTTC.

V gene TRBV25-1 combines with J gene TRBJ2-1, with D perhaps being TRBD1 or TRBD2 (6 bases each). This CDR3 comprises 17 residues. Trimming took off 6 bases at V and 0 bases at J, with 18 bases between the two ends. The germline CDR1 and CDR2 sequences are MGHDK and SYGVNS. CDR3 region: CASSKGRGPHSYNEQFF. The DNA of the CDR3 is TGTGCCAGCAGCAAGGGTCGGGGGCCACACTCCTACAATGAGCAGTTCTTC.

A remark on this clone: Distinct nucleotide sequences in the sample also encode this CDR3. Here the CDR3 reads CASSLGTSGQETQYF. The CDR3 DNA is TGTGCCAGCAGCTTGGGGACTAGCGGGCAAGAGACCCAGTACTTC. The V gene is TRBV5-4, the J gene TRBJ2-5; 11 nucleotides align to TRBD2. The J segment lost 2 bases and the V segment lost 0 bases, leaving 0 bases of the junction unmatched. CDR1 and CDR2 from the germline V gene are SGHNT and YYREEE (reference sequence). The CDR3 sequence is 15 residues long.

The gene calls are TRBV7-9 and TRBJ2-5, with no clear D. Deletions cut 5 bases from V and 5 bases from J, with 6 bases between. From germline, CDR1 is SEHNR and CDR2 FQNEAQ (reference sequence). The CDR3 covers 11 residues. The CDR3 is CASSTTETQYF. CDR3 sequence (DNA): TGTGCCAGCAGCACCACGGAGACCCAGTACTTC.

CDR3 residues: CASSKGTSGGGETQYF. CDR3 nucleotide sequence: TGTGCCAGCAGCAAGGGGACTAGCGGGGGCGGGGAGACCCAGTACTTC. The genes are TRBV5-4 and TRBJ2-5; 14 positions agree with TRBD2. CDR1 is SGHNT and CDR2 is YYREEE in the germline V gene (reference sequence). V lost 4 bases, J lost 5 bases, and 7 bases stayed unmatched. The CDR3 is 16 amino acids.

The gene calls are TRBV10-3 and TRBJ2-3, with unresolved D. The V end was cut by 5 bases, the J end by 0 bases, with 3 bases between. This CDR3 comprises 12 residues. Germline assignment: CDR1 ENHRY and CDR2 SYGVKD. The CDR3 DNA follows: TGTGCCATCAGTTCTAGCACAGATACGCAGTATTTT. This encodes CAISSSTDTQYF.

V and J are TRBV6-6 and TRBJ1-1; D call uncertain. The CDR3 totals 15 residues. Germline CDR1 reads MNHNY; CDR2 reads SVGAGI (reference sequence). V was clipped by 1 base and J by 3 bases, with 12 bases between them. The chain's CDR3 is CASSYFRPGDTEAFF. The DNA for the CDR3 is TGTGCCAGCAGTTACTTCCGACCTGGGGACACTGAAGCTTTCTTT.

The V and J genes are TRBV28 and TRBJ1-5, with D unclear. CDR1 and CDR2 (germline): MDHEN, SYDVKM. V was trimmed by 6 bases and J by 9 bases, leaving 15 bases between them. The CDR3 sequence is 13 residues long. The CDR3 DNA follows: TGTGCCAGCAGCCAGGAGGTGGTCATGCCCCAGCATTTT. Translated: CASSQEVVMPQHF.

The rearrangement links TRBV7-3 to TRBJ2-1; TRBD2 agrees at 8 bases. The CDR3 runs 16 residues. Germline values: CDR1 SGHTA, CDR2 FQGTGA. Germline trimming cut 5 bases from V and 3 bases from J; bases unmatched to any gene: 9. The CDR3 nucleotides are TGTGCCAGCAGCCGCGTTAGCGGGGCCGTCTACAATGAGCAGTTCTTC. It translates to CASSRVSGAVYNEQFF. Full variable domain (remainder filled in from reference TRBV7-3 and TRBJ2-1): GAGVSQTPSNKVTEKGKYVELRCDPISGHTALYWYRQSLGQGPEFLIYFQGTGAADDSGLPNDRFFAVRPEGSVSTLKIQRTERGDSAVYLCASSRVSGAVYNEQFFGPGTRLTVL.

The rearrangement links TRBV7-2 to TRBJ2-7, with D perhaps TRBD1 (5 bases). The germline V gene encodes CDR1 SGHTA and CDR2 FQGNSA. Trimming cost V 0 bases and J 0 bases, with 6 bases left between them. CDR3 length equals 14 residues. CDR3 protein: CASSLATDSYEQYF. The CDR3 region has the DNA TGTGCCAGCAGCTTAGCGACAGACTCCTACGAGCAGTACTTC.

The chain couples TRBV7-2 to TRBJ2-7, with TRBD2 as a possible D gene (5 bases). The CDR3 covers 15 residues. The V end lost 1 base, the J end lost 4 bases, and 14 bases lay between the germline ends. Germline CDR1 and CDR2: SGHTA and FQGNSA. This chain's CDR3 is CASSLVAGLGYEQYF. The CDR3 DNA is TGTGCCAGCAGCTTAGTGGCGGGTCTTGGTTACGAGCAGTACTTC.

The chain is built from TRBV6-5 and TRBJ2-7, with TRBD1 matching over 8 bases. Germline V CDR1 and CDR2: MNHEY, SVGAGI. CDR3 length: 15 residues. V gave up 2 bases and J gave up 0 bases; unmatched junction bases: 3. CDR3 sequence reads: CASSYDGTGSYEQYF. The DNA for the CDR3 is TGTGCCAGCAGTTACGATGGGACAGGCTCCTACGAGCAGTACTTC.

The gene calls are TRBV5-1 and TRBJ2-1; 7 bases are shared with TRBD1. This CDR3 spans 17 amino acids. The germline CDR1 and CDR2 sequences are SGHRS and YFSETQ. Trimming took 0 bases from V and 6 from J; bases not matched to a gene: 12. CDR3 amino acids: CASSLGQGRTLGNEQFF. CDR3 DNA: TGCGCCAGCAGCTTGGGACAGGGTAGAACCTTAGGCAATGAGCAGTTCTTC. Complete variable domain (other parts from reference TRBV5-1 and TRBJ2-1): KAGVTQTPRYLIKTRGQQVTLSCSPISGHRSVSWYQQTPGQGLQFLFEYFSETQRNKGNFPGRFSGRQFSNSRSEMNVSTLELGDSALYLCASSLGQGRTLGNEQFFGPGTRLTVL.

This chain links TRBV6-5 with TRBJ1-1; possibly TRBD1 for D (5 bases). Per the germline V gene, CDR1 is MNHEY and CDR2 is SVGAGI. This CDR3 region has 15 residues. Trimming took off 2 bases at V and 1 base at J, with 11 bases between the two ends. The CDR3 sequence is CASSYVGGGNTEAFF. The CDR3 DNA sequence: TGTGCCAGCAGTTACGTTGGGGGAGGGAACACTGAAGCTTTCTTT.

The chain links TRBV5-1 to TRBJ2-3; 14 bases are a match to TRBD2. CDR1 is SGHRS, CDR2 YFSETQ, per germline. V shed 0 bases, J shed 3 bases, and the junction held 9 bases outside the gene matches. The CDR3 contains 19 residues. CDR3 DNA sequence: TGCGCCAGCAGCTTGGGCGGACTAGCGGGGGGAAGAGTAACAGATACGCAGTATTTT. The encoded protein is CASSLGGLAGGRVTDTQYF.

V is TRBV2 and J is TRBJ1-6; TRBD1 matches 10 bases. The length of the CDR3 is 14 residues. Per germline, CDR1 SNHLY and CDR2 FYNNEI. V shed 9 bases and J 9 bases; nucleotides not matched to a gene: 8. In DNA, the CDR3 is TGTGCCAGTGTCTTGGACAGGGGGGGTTCACCCCTCCACTTT. It yields the protein CASVLDRGGSPLHF.

The gene calls are TRBV7-2 and TRBJ1-5, with 7 bases that match TRBD1. The V gene end was trimmed by 5 bases and the J gene end by 6 bases; junction bases not matched to a gene: 4. The CDR3 is 13 amino acids. Germline V gives CDR1 SGHTA, CDR2 FQGNSA. CDR3 amino acids: CASSAQGGQPQHF. DNA of the CDR3: TGTGCCAGCAGCGCCCAGGGGGGTCAGCCCCAGCATTTT. Variable domain in full (rest from reference TRBV7-2 and TRBJ1-5): GAGVSQSPSNKVTEKGKDVELRCDPISGHTALYWYRQSLGQGLEFLIYFQGNSAPDKSGLPSDRFSAERTGGSVSTLTIQRTQQEDSAVYLCASSAQGGQPQHFGDGTRLSIL.

The chain employs TRBV18 and TRBJ2-1; D possibly corresponds to TRBD2 (5 bases). CDR3 size: 14 residues. Per germline, CDR1 KGHSH and CDR2 LQKENI. Trimming took 6 bases from V and 6 from J, leaving 15 bases between them. This CDR3 is CASSMAVRGNEQFF. The CDR3 coding sequence is TGTGCCAGCTCCATGGCGGTACGGGGCAATGAGCAGTTCTTC.

This clone has more than one count but fewer than ten. CDR3: CASSSSGTNTYEQYF. The DNA of the CDR3 is TGCGCCAGCAGCTCCTCCGGGACAAACACCTACGAGCAGTACTTC. The chain recombines TRBV5-1 with TRBJ2-7; maybe TRBD1 (6 bases). The CDR3 runs 15 residues. Looked up from germline, CDR1 is SGHRS and CDR2 is YFSETQ. With 3 bases removed from V and 2 bases from J, the gap between germline ends came to 15 bases.

V is TRBV6-1 and J is TRBJ2-5, with 11 bases that match TRBD2. The CDR3 extends over 14 amino acids. J gave up 2 bases and V 9 bases, and 5 bases lay outside the gene matches. In germline, CDR1 is MNHNS, CDR2 SASEGT. Written as DNA, the CDR3 is TGTGCCAGTATGGCTAGCGGGGGGCAAGAGACCCAGTACTTC. Translated, it gives CASMASGGQETQYF.

The J gene is TRBJ2-1, the V gene TRBV11-2; D is possibly TRBD2 (6 bases). Germline CDR1 is SGHAT and CDR2 is FQNNGV. V dropped 8 bases and J dropped 6 bases, with 20 bases sitting between them. The CDR3 is made up of 15 amino acids. The CDR3 sequence: CASDPQEGLGNEQFF. The CDR3 coding sequence is TGTGCCAGCGACCCCCAGGAGGGGTTAGGCAATGAGCAGTTCTTC.